This TCR beta chain was observed in a study of shared clonotypes between healthy human individuals. V lost 4 bases and J lost 7, with 17 bases in between. The CDR3 is 14 residues long. Germline values: CDR1 SGHRS, CDR2 YFSETQ. Profiling relied on immunoSEQ multiplex PCR, and the TCRdb table lists in-frame clones only, not all of them. Of more than 900,000 clones in the sample, more than 75% were seen once. The rearrangement joins TRBV5-1 to TRBJ2-5, with a tentative D call TRBD2 (5 bases). The origin of this receptor is a man younger than 30 in good health. Some clones in this sample may be carry-over from other donors' samples. Source material: memory CD4+ T cells from PBMCs. Subset here: CD45RA-negative fraction. The CDR3 spells CASSPLNSEGTQYF. The CDR3 DNA follows: TGCGCCAGCAGCCCGTTGAATAGCGAAGGGACCCAGTACTTC.